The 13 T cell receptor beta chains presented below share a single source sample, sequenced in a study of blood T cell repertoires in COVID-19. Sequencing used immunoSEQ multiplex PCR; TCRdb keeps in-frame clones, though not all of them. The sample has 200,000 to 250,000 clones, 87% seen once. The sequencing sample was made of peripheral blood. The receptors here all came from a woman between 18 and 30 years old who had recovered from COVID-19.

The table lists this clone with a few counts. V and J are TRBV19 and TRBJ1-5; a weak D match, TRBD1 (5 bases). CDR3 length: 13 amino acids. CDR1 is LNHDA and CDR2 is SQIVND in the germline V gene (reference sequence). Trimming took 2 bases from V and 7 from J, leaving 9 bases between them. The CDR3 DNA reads TGTGCCAGTAGTATACCTAACAGGCAGCCCCAGCATTTT. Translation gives CASSIPNRQPQHF.

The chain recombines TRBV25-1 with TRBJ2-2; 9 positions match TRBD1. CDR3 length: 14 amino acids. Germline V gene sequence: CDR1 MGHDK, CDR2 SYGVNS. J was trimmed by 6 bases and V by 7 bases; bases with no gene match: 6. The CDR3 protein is CASKGQGQSGELFF. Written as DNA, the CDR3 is TGTGCCAGCAAGGGACAGGGTCAGTCCGGGGAGCTGTTTTTT.

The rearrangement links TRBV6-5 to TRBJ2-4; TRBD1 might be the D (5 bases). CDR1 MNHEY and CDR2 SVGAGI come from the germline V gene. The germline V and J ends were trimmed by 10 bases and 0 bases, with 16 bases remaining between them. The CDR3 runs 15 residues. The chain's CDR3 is CAIDSRQIAKNIQYF. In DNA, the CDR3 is TGTGCCATCGACTCTAGACAGATAGCCAAAAACATTCAGTACTTC.

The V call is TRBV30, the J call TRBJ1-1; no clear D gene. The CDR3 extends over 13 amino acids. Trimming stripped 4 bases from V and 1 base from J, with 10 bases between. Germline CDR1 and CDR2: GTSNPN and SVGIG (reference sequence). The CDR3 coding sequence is TGTGCCTGGAATCGGGGAGGGAACACTGAAGCTTTCTTT. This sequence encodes CAWNRGGNTEAFF.

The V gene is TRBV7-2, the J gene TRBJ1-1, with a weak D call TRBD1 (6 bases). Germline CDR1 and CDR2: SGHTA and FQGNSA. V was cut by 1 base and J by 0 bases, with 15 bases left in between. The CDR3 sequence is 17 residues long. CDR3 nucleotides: TGTGCCAGCAGCTTAGTTGGGGGGGCAGCGGTGAACACTGAAGCTTTCTTT. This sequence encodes CASSLVGGAAVNTEAFF.

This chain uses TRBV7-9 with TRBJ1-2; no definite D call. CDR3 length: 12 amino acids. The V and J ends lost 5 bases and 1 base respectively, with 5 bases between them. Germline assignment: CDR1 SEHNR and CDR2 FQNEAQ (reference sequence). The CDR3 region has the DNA TGTGCCAGCAGCCAGAATAACTATGGCTACACCTTC. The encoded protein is CASSQNNYGYTF. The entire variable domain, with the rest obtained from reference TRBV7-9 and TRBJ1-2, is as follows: DTGVSQNPRHKITKRGQNVTFRCDPISEHNRLYWYRQTLGQGPEFLTYFQNEAQLEKSRLLSDRFSAERPKGSFSTLEIQRTEQGDSAMYLCASSQNNYGYTFGSGTRLTVV.

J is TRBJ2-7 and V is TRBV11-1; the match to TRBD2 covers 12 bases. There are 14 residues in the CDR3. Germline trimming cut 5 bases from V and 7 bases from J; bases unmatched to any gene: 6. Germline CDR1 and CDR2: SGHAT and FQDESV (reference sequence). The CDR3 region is CASSVGTSGREQYF. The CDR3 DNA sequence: TGTGCCAGCAGCGTCGGGACTAGCGGGCGGGAGCAGTACTTC.

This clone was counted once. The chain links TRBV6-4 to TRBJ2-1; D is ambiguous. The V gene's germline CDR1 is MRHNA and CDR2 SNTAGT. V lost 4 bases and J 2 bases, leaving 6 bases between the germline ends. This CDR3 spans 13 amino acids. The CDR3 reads CASSGDTYNEQFF. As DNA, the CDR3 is TGTGCCAGCAGTGGAGACACCTACAATGAGCAGTTCTTC.

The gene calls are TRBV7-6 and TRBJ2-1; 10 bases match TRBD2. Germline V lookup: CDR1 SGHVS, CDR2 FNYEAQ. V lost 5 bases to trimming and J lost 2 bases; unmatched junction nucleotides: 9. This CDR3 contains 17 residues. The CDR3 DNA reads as TGTGCCAGCAGCCAAAAAACCGGGACTAGCGCCTACAATGAGCAGTTCTTC. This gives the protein CASSQKTGTSAYNEQFF. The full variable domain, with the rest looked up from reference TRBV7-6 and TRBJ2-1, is GAGVSQSPRYKVTKRGQDVALRCDPISGHVSLYWYRQALGQGPEFLTYFNYEAQQDKSGLPNDRFSAERPEGSISTLTIQRTEQRDSAMYRCASSQKTGTSAYNEQFFGPGTRLTVL.

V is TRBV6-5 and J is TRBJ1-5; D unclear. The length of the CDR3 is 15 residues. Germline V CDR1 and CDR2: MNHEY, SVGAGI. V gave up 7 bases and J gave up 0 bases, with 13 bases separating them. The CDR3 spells CASKEGTYSNQPQHF. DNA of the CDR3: TGTGCCAGCAAAGAGGGTACATATAGCAATCAGCCCCAGCATTTT.

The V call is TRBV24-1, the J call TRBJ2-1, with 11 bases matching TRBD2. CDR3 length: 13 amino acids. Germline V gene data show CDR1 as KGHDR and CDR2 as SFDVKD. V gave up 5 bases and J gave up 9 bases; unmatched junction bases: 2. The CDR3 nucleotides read TGTGCCACCAGTGCTAGCGGGAGGCTTGAGCAGTTCTTC. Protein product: CATSASGRLEQFF.

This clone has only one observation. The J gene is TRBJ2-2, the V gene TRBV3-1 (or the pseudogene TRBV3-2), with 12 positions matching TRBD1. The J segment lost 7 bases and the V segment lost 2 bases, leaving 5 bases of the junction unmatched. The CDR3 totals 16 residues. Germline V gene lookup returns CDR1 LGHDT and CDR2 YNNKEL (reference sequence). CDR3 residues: CASSQPGQGAFGELFF. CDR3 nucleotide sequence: TGTGCCAGCAGCCAACCGGGACAGGGGGCGTTCGGGGAGCTGTTTTTT.

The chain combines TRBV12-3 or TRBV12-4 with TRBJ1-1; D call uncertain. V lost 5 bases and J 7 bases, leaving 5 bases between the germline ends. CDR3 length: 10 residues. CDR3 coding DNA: TGTGCCAGCAGTCGAGGTGAAGCTTTCTTT. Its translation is CASSRGEAFF.